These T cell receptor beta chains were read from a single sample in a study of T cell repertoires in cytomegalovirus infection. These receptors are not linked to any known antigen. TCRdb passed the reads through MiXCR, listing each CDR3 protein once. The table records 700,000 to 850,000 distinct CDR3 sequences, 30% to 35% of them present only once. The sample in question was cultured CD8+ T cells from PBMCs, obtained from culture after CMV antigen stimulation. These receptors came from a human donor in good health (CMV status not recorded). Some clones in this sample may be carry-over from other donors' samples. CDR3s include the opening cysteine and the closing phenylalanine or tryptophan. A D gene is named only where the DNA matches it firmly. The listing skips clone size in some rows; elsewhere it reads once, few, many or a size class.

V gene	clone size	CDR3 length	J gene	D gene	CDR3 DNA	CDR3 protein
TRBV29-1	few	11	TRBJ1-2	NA	TGCAGCGTTGAAGAAGACAACGGCTACACCTTC	CSVEEDNGYTF
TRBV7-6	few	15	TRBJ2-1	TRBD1	TGTGCCAGCAGCTTAGGGACAGGGAGTGGTAATGAGCAGTTCTTC	CASSLGTGSGNEQFF
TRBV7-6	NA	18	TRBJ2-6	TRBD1	TGTGCCCGGTTGGAAAAGGGACAGGGCCGATCTGGGGCCAACGTCCTGACTTTC	CARLEKGQGRSGANVLTF
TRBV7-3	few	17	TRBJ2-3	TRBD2	TGTGCCAGCAGCCCCACGGCGGGACTAGCGGGAACAGATACGCAGTATTTT	CASSPTAGLAGTDTQYF
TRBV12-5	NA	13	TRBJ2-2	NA	TGTGCTAGTGCCCCGGTGTACATCGGGGAGCTGTTTTTT	CASAPVYIGELFF
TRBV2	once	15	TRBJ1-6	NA	TGTGCCAGCAGTGAAGGGGACCGAAATAATTCACCCCTCCACTTT	CASSEGDRNNSPLHF
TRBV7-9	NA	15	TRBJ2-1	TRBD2	TGTGCCAGCAGCTTATGGGTAGCGGGGAATAATGAGCAGTTCTTC	CASSLWVAGNNEQFF
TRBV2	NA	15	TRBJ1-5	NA	TGTGCCAGCAGTGAGGTGTTCAGGGGCCGACAGCCCCAGCATTTT	CASSEVFRGRQPQHF
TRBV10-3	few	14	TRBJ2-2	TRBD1	TGTGCCATCGGGGGACAGGGGGCAACCGGGGAGCTGTTTTTT	CAIGGQGATGELFF
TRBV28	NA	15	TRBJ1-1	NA	TGTGCCAGCAGTTTGTATGGCCATTCGAACACTGAAGCTTTCTTT	CASSLYGHSNTEAFF
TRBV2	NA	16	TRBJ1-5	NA	TGTGCCAGCAGTGAAGGAAGCAGCGGATCCGATCAGCCCCAGCATTTT	CASSEGSSGSDQPQHF
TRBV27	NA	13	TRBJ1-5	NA	TGTGCCAGCAGTTTGCGGAGAAATCAGCCCCAGCATTTT	CASSLRRNQPQHF
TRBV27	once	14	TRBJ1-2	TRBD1	TGTGCCAGCAGTTTATCGGGACAGAGCTATGGCTACACCTTC	CASSLSGQSYGYTF
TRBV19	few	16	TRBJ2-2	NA	TGTGCCAGTAGTTCTCTGCCAGGGCTCGACACCGGGGAGCTGTTTTTT	CASSSLPGLDTGELFF
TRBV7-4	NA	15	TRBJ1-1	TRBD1	TGTGTCAGCAGCAACCGGGACAGGGCTGACACTGAAGCTTTCTTT	CVSSNRDRADTEAFF
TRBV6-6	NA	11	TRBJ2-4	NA	TGTGCCAGCCTCCGGGACAACATTCAGTACTTC	CASLRDNIQYF
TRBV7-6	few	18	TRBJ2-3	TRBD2	TGTGCCAGCAGCCAGACTAGCGGGGGGGCCGGGAGCACAGATACGCAGTATTTT	CASSQTSGGAGSTDTQYF
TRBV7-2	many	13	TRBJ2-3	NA	TGTGCCAGCAGTTTATGGAGCACAGATACGCAGTATTTT	CASSLWSTDTQYF
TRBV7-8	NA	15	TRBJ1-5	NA	TGTGCCAGCAGCTTACTTCCGGGTCTCAATCAGCCCCAGCATTTT	CASSLLPGLNQPQHF
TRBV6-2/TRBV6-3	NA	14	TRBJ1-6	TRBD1	TGTGCCAGCAGTTCACACAGGGGTAATTCACCCCTCCACTTT	CASSSHRGNSPLHF
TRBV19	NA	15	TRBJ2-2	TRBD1	TGTGCCAGTAACCTGAGACAGGGTCACACCGGGGAGCTGTTTTTT	CASNLRQGHTGELFF
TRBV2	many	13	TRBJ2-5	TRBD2	TGTGCCAGCAGTGGGACTAGCTGGGAGACCCAGTACTTC	CASSGTSWETQYF
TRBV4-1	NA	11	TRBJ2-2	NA	TGCGCCAGCAGCCAAGCCAGGGAGGTGTTTTTT	CASSQAREVFF
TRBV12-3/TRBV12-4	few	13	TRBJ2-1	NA	TGTGCCAGCGGGGTGTTATCCTACAATGAGCAGTTCTTC	CASGVLSYNEQFF
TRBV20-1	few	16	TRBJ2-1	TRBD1	TGCAGTGCTAGAGCCCCCGGGACAGGGACGTACAATGAGCAGTTCTTC	CSARAPGTGTYNEQFF
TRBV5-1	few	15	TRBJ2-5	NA	TGCGCCAGCAGCTTGCGGGGCGCCTTCCAAGAGACCCAGTACTTC	CASSLRGAFQETQYF
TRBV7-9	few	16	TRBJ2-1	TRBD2	TGTGCCAGCAGCTCCACCCTAGCGGGGGGGCGTAATGAGCAGTTCTTC	CASSSTLAGGRNEQFF
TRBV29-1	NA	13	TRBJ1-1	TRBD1	TGCAGCGATCACCGGGACAGGGCCACTGAAGCTTTCTTT	CSDHRDRATEAFF
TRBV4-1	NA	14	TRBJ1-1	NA	TGCGCCAGCAGCCGGGACGGGAGGATCACTGAAGCTTTCTTT	CASSRDGRITEAFF
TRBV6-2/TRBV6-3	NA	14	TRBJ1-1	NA	TGTGCCAGCAGTTATTCCGACAGGAACACTGAAGCTTTCTTT	CASSYSDRNTEAFF
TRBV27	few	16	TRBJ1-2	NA	TGTGCCAGCGGGCCCCCCAGGGCGACCCAAAACTATGGCTACACCTTC	CASGPPRATQNYGYTF
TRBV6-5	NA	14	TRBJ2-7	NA	TGTGCCAGCAGTCCCGGGACATACGATTACGAGCAGTACTTC	CASSPGTYDYEQYF
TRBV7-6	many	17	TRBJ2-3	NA	TGTGCCAGCAGCTTAGGGGCCGGGAGCGGCACCGCAGATACGCAGTATTTT	CASSLGAGSGTADTQYF
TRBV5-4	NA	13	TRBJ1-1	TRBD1	TGTGCCAGCAGCACGGTGGGACAGGGCGAGGCTTTCTTT	CASSTVGQGEAFF
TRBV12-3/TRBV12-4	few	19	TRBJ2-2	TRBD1	TGTGCCAGCACCTTCGGGATACCGGGACAGGGAGAAAGTCACGGGGAGCTGTTTTTT	CASTFGIPGQGESHGELFF
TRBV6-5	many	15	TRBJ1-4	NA	TGTGCCAGCGGAATCCTGGAGGATTCTAGTGAAAAACTGTTTTTT	CASGILEDSSEKLFF
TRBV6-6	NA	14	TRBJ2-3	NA	TGTGCCAGCAGTTACCCCCCGGGGGCGAATACGCAGTATTTT	CASSYPPGANTQYF
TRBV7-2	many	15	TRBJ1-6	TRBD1	TGTGCCAGCAGCCCCCGGGACAGTGGGATATCACCCCTCCACTTT	CASSPRDSGISPLHF
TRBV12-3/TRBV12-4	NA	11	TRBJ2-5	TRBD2	TGTGCCAGCCGGGACTACGAGACCCAGTACTTC	CASRDYETQYF